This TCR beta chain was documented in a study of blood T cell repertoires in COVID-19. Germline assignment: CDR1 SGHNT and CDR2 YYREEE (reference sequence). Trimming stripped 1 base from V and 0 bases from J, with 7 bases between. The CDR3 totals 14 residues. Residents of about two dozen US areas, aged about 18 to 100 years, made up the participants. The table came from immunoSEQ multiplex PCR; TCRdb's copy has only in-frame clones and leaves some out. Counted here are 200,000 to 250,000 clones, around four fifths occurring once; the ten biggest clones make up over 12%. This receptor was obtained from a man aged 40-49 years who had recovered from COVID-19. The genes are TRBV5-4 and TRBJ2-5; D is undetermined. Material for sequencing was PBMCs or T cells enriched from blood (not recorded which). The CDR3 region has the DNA TGTGCCAGCAGCTTGACTTCCGACCAAGAGACCCAGTACTTC. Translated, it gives CASSLTSDQETQYF.